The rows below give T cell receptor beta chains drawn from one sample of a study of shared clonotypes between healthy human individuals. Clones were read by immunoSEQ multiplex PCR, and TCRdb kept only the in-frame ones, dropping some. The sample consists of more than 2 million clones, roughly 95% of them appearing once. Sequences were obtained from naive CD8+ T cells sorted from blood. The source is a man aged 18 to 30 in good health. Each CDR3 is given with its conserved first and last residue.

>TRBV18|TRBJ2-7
CASSLDRPLSYEQYF
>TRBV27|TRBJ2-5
CASSPYLAGYQETQYF
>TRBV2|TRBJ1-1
CASSDGITNTEAFF
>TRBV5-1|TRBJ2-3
CASSTDREWDTQYF
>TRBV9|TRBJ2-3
CASSAGTSGLTDTQYF
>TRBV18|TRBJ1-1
CASSPSDYNTEAFF
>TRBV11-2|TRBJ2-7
CASSPYDRTYEQYF
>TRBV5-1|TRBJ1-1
CASSSTGTGLNTEAFF
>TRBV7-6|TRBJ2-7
CASSLGVGAYEQYF
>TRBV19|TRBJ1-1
CASSMEDTEAFF
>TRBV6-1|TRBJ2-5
CASSEVGDGEETQYF
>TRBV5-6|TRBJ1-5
CASSFKTGNQPQHF
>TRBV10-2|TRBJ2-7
CASSQVSYEQYF
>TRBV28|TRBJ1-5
CASSLSSRGNGQPQHF
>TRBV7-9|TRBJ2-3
CASSLVGLVPDTQYF
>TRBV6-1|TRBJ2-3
CASSEIALTSTDTQYF
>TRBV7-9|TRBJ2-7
CASSFPGTSGGPSAYEQYF
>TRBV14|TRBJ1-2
CASSQSPGHTNYGYTF
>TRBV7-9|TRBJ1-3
CASSPWEGIASGNTIYF
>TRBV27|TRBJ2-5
CASSPDPLGTQYF
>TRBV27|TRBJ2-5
CASSFSGLVGETQYF
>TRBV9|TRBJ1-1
CASSEGGLSTEAFF
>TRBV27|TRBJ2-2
CASSIYTGELFF
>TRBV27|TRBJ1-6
CASSLAGNSPLHF
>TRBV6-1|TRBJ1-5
CASSEDRTGNQPQHF
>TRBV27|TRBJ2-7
CASSISGGWSYEQYF
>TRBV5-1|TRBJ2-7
CASSPGTSGTYEQYF
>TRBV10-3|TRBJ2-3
CAISEEGSDTQYF
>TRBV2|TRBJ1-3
CASRPTGYGNTIYF
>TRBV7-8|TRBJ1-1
CASREGGTGNTEAFF
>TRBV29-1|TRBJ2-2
CSVYRDRGSNTGELFF
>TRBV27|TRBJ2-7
CASRGPGAVYEQYF